This T cell receptor (beta chain) stems from a study of identical twins. Findings of the study overall: Conclusions were based on cross-sectional statistical analysis, without following the same donors.

V trimming: 2 bases; J trimming: 3 bases; junction bases outside the gene matches: 3. Looked up from germline, CDR1 is DFQATT and CDR2 is SNEGSKA (reference sequence). The CDR3 runs 15 residues. This clonotype was recorded at least ten times. Its antigen is still unknown. cDNA molecules carried unique molecular identifiers, and template switching added a universal primer site. In TCRdb, the 5' RACE reads were re-called with MiXCR into one record per CDR3 protein. The sample consists of around 680,000 distinct CDR3 sequences, more than 6.5% of them appearing once. No donor was unhealthy or non-Caucasian. The same specimen was also included in a second study, on yellow fever vaccine responses in identical twins. That report notes: Convergence reportedly seemed to mark part of the twins' vaccine T cell response, with personalization marking the rest.

This chain uses TRBV20-1 with TRBJ2-5, with TRBD2 identical over 13 bases. Sequencing used PBMCs. The clonotype originates from a young woman in good health. The CDR3 DNA reads as TGCAGTGCTAGATCAGGGACTAGCGGGGAAGAGACCCAGTACTTC. Translation: CSARSGTSGEETQYF.